The rows below give T cell receptor beta chains drawn from one sample of a study of blood T cells in healthy people across ages. Each CDR3 protein is one row after TCRdb ran MiXCR on the 5' RACE reads. The repertoire has some 1,800,000 distinct CDR3 sequences, approximately 39% of them found once; the top ten carry more than 20%. Sequences were obtained from blood. Receptors were obtained from a human donor in good health. Both conserved end residues are part of each CDR3. Fields, in order: V gene, clone size, D gene, J gene, CDR3 DNA, CDR3 protein. A D gene is named only where the DNA matches it firmly. Only some rows state a clone size, as once, few, many or a class for expanded clones.

>TRBV7-9|few|NA|TRBJ2-7
TGTACCAGCAGCCAACATGGGGGTGACGGCTCCTACGAGCAGTACTTC
CTSSQHGGDGSYEQYF
>TRBV20-1|few|NA|TRBJ2-3
TGCAGTGCTAGGCAGAAACTGAGCACAGATACGCAGTATTTT
CSARQKLSTDTQYF
>TRBV6-2/TRBV6-3|many|TRBD2|TRBJ2-5
TGTGCCAGCAGTTATTGGACTAGTAGAGTCGATGAGACCCAGTACTTC
CASSYWTSRVDETQYF
>TRBV29-1|NA|TRBD2|TRBJ2-1
TGCAGCGTTCGGGAGGGGTACTACGTTATCAATGAGCAGTTCTTC
CSVREGYYVINEQFF
>TRBV5-1|few|TRBD1|TRBJ2-1
TGCGCCAGCACCGCGGGACAGGGATCTTACAATGAGCAGTTCTTC
CASTAGQGSYNEQFF
>TRBV2|NA|NA|TRBJ1-6
TGTGCCAGTAGAGAGGACCGTTCACCCCTCCACTTT
CASREDRSPLHF
>TRBV20-1|NA|NA|TRBJ2-7
TGCAGTGCTAGGAACCGGGACGGCACCTACGAACAGTACTTC
CSARNRDGTYEQYF
>TRBV4-3|once|NA|TRBJ1-6
TGCGCCAGCAGCCAAGGTGGGGGAAATTCACCCCTCCACTTT
CASSQGGGNSPLHF
>TRBV20-1|NA|NA|TRBJ2-5
TGCAGTGTAGTAGAAGGAGAGACCCAGTACTTC
CSVVEGETQYF
>TRBV11-3|NA|NA|TRBJ2-1
TGTGCCAGCAGCTTAGAGTACCGGGGTGGGGAGCAGTTCTTC
CASSLEYRGGEQFF
>TRBV7-3|many|NA|TRBJ2-3
TGTGCCAGCAGCCACGGGACTCCAGATACGCAGTATTTT
CASSHGTPDTQYF
>TRBV6-2/TRBV6-3|few|NA|TRBJ2-7
TGTGCGTCACGGTGGGATCGGGATCGAACAGAGTACGAGCAGTACTTC
CASRWDRDRTEYEQYF
>TRBV5-1|many|TRBD1|TRBJ2-7
TGCGCCAGCAGCACTAACAGGGGAGACTACGAGCAGTACTTC
CASSTNRGDYEQYF